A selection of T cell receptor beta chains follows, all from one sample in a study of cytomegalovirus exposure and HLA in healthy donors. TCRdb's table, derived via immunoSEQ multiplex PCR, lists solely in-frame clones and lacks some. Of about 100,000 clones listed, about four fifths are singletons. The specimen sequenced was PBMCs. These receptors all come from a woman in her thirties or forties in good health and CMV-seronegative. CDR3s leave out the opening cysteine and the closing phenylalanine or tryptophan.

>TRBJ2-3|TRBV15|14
ATSRDVGTGDDTQY
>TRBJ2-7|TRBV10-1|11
ATAVRREGPWH
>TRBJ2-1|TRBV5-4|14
ASSLASGGAVNEQF
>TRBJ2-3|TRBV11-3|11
ASSLGELGTQY
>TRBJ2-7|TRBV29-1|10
SVVTAAYEQY
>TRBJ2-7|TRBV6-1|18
ASSALLGAGGPGLIYEQY
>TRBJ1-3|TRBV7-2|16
ASSLGLVSGRSGNTIY
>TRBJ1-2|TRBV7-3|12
ASSPAGDADGYT
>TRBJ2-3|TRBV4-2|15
ASSQVDLAGAIDTQY
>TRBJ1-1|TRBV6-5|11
ASSYSSNTEAF
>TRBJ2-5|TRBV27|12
ASSFVGGRETQY
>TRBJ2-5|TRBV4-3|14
ASSQGEGDRWETQY
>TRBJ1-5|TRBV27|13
ASSLNQGAGQPQH
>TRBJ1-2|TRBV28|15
ASSYTPYSRGNYGYT
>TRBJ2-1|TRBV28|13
ASSFRGLAIDEQF
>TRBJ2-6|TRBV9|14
ASGGQGKTGANVLT
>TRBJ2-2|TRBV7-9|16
ASSFRTSGKMNTGELF
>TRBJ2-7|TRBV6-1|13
ASSEGPGNTYEQY
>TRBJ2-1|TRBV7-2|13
ASNLAGGRGNEQF
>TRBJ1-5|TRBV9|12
ASSFSDGDQPQH
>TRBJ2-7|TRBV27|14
ASNHVSRQGCDEQY
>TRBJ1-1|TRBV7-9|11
ASSSTGMTEAF
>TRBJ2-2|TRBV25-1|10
ASSEGGGELF
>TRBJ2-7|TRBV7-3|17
ASSAGGGGLQASSYEQY
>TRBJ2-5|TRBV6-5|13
ASSSHRGGAETQY
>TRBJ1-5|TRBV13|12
ASSRAAGDQPQH
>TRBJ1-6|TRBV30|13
AWRGPGRGNSPLH
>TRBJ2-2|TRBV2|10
ASRGLTGELF
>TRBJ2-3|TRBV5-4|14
ASSSQGSSSTDTQY
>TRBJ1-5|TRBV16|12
ASSRTSGNQPQH
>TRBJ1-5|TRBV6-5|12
ASSLGGFNQPQH
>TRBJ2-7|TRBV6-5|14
ASSYSRGKGNGEQY
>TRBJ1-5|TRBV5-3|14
ARSHPGDRRNQPQH
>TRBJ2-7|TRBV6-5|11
ASSRTGVDEQY
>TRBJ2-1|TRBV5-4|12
ASSFASIYNEQF
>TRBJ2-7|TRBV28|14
ASSPPGGTVGYEQY
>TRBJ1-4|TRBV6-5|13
ASSVFRTDNEKLF
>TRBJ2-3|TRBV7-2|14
ASSTETPGGTDTQY